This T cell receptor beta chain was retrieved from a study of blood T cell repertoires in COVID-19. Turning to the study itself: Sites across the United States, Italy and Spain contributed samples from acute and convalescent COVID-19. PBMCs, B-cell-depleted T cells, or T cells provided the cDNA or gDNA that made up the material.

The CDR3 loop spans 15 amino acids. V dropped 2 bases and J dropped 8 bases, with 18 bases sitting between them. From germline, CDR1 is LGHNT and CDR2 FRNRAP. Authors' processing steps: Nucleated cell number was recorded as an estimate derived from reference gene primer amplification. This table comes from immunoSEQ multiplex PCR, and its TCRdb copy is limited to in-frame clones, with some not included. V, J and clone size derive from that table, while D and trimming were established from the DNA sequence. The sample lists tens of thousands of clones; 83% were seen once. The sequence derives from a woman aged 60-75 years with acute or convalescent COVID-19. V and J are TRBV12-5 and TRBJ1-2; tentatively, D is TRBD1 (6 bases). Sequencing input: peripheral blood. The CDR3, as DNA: TGTGCTAGTGGTTTGCCACCCTTAGGAAGGGGGGGCTACACCTTC. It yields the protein CASGLPPLGRGGYTF.